A selection of T cell receptor beta chains follows, all from one sample in a study of response to subunit inactivated influenza vaccine. Using its own MiXCR run on the RT-PCR reads, TCRdb lists one record per CDR3 protein. Seen here are about 780,000 distinct CDR3 sequences, roughly 18% observed once, and the top ten hold approximately 10%. The input for sequencing was PBMCs from blood, taken around 5 days after vaccination. The receptors derive from a man in his fifties or sixties who received an inactivated influenza vaccine. CDR3s include the opening cysteine and the closing phenylalanine or tryptophan. The D gene is left open where the match is weak. Size is stated for part of the rows, as once, few or many counts, or as a class when the clone is expanded.

V: TRBV6-5
D: TRBD1
J: TRBJ2-2
size: few
DNA: TGTGCCAGCAGTCACAGGGGAAACACCGGGGAGCTGTTTTTT
CDR3: CASSHRGNTGELFF

V: TRBV4-3
D: .
J: TRBJ1-4
size: few
DNA: TGCGCCAGCAGCCAGGACGCCAGACGTGGGCGCGTGGAAAAACTGTTTTTT
CDR3: CASSQDARRGRVEKLFF

V: TRBV6-1
D: TRBD1
J: TRBJ2-1
size: .
DNA: TGTGCCAGCAGTGGACCGGGACAGGGGGCCTACAATGAGCAGTTCTTC
CDR3: CASSGPGQGAYNEQFF

V: TRBV23-1
D: .
J: TRBJ2-4
size: .
DNA: TGCGCCAGCAGTCAATCCCTCCATGAGGGAAACATTCAGTACTTC
CDR3: CASSQSLHEGNIQYF

V: TRBV4-1
D: TRBD2
J: TRBJ2-5
size: few
DNA: TGCGCCAGCAGCCAGCCGGGACTAGCGCACCAAGAGACCCAGTACTTC
CDR3: CASSQPGLAHQETQYF

V: TRBV20-1
D: .
J: TRBJ1-5
size: .
DNA: TGCAGTGCTAGAGGCGGGGAAGGAAATCAGCCCCAGCATTTT
CDR3: CSARGGEGNQPQHF

V: TRBV7-2
D: .
J: TRBJ1-4
size: .
DNA: TGTGCCAGCAGCTTAGACAGGACAACTAATGAAAAACTGTTTTTT
CDR3: CASSLDRTTNEKLFF

V: TRBV28
D: TRBD2
J: TRBJ2-3
size: .
DNA: TGTGCCAGCAGTTTATCCCCTGGACTAGCGGATAACACAGATACGCAGTATTTT
CDR3: CASSLSPGLADNTDTQYF

V: TRBV20-1
D: .
J: TRBJ1-5
size: few
DNA: TGCAGTGCTAGGACCGGGGGGAGTATGGGTAGTCAGCCCCAGCATTTT
CDR3: CSARTGGSMGSQPQHF

V: TRBV6-2/TRBV6-3
D: .
J: TRBJ2-5
size: many
DNA: TGTGCCAGCAAACTTAGGGAGGAGACCCAGTACTTC
CDR3: CASKLREETQYF

V: TRBV29-1
D: TRBD1
J: TRBJ1-4
size: few
DNA: TGCAGCGCCTATAGGACCGGGACAGGGAATGAAAAACTGTTTTTT
CDR3: CSAYRTGTGNEKLFF

V: TRBV5-5
D: TRBD1
J: TRBJ2-7
size: few
DNA: TGTGCCAGCAGGGACAGGACCGTCTCCTACGAGCAGTACTTC
CDR3: CASRDRTVSYEQYF

V: TRBV20-1
D: .
J: TRBJ2-5
size: few
DNA: TGCAGTGCCTCGCGAGCGTGGGAGACCCAGTACTTC
CDR3: CSASRAWETQYF

V: TRBV9
D: .
J: TRBJ1-5
size: few
DNA: TGTGCCAGCAGCGGAGGAACCTCCGATCAGCCCCAGCATTTT
CDR3: CASSGGTSDQPQHF

V: TRBV4-3
D: TRBD2
J: TRBJ2-5
size: few
DNA: TGCGCCAGCAGCCAAGAATGGCGGGGGGGAAAAGAGACCCAGTACTTC
CDR3: CASSQEWRGGKETQYF

V: TRBV6-2/TRBV6-3
D: TRBD1
J: TRBJ2-1
size: .
DNA: TGTGCCAGCAGTTACTCCATTAAAAGGACAGGGGAGGGCTCCTACAATGAGCAGTTCTTC
CDR3: CASSYSIKRTGEGSYNEQFF

V: TRBV2
D: .
J: TRBJ2-2
size: .
DNA: TGTGCCAGCAGTGAAGATTTATTCACCGGGGAGCTGTTTTTT
CDR3: CASSEDLFTGELFF

V: TRBV5-1
D: .
J: TRBJ1-6
size: .
DNA: TGCGCCAGCAGCCCCCTACCGGGACAAGTAGACTATAATTCACCCCTCCACTTT
CDR3: CASSPLPGQVDYNSPLHF

V: TRBV24-1
D: .
J: TRBJ1-2
size: few
DNA: TGTGCCACCAGTGATTCTATAGGTGGCTACACCTTC
CDR3: CATSDSIGGYTF

V: TRBV24-1
D: .
J: TRBJ2-7
size: few
DNA: TGTGCCACCAGTGATATCCGGGACAACTACGAGCAGTACTTC
CDR3: CATSDIRDNYEQYF

V: TRBV7-8
D: .
J: TRBJ2-7
size: .
DNA: TGTGACAGCAGCTTATGGCTGCAGGGTGGCGACGAGCAGTACTTC
CDR3: CDSSLWLQGGDEQYF

V: TRBV15
D: .
J: TRBJ2-1
size: .
DNA: TGTGCCACCAGCAGAGATAGTATAGGGAGCAATGAGCAGTTCTTC
CDR3: CATSRDSIGSNEQFF

V: TRBV20-1
D: .
J: TRBJ1-1
size: few
DNA: TGCAGTGCTAGAGATCCTGCGGGGAACACTGAAGCTTTCTTT
CDR3: CSARDPAGNTEAFF

V: TRBV20-1
D: TRBD2
J: TRBJ2-7
size: .
DNA: TGCAGTGCTAGAGTCCGCCTAGCGGGAGCCCTACGAACCTACGAGCAGTACTTC
CDR3: CSARVRLAGALRTYEQYF

V: TRBV7-2
D: .
J: TRBJ2-7
size: few
DNA: TGTGCCAGCAGCTTAGGCGGGGAAACCTACGAGCAGTACTTC
CDR3: CASSLGGETYEQYF

V: TRBV9
D: .
J: TRBJ1-1
size: few
DNA: TGTGCCAGCAGCAAGACAGGGAACACTGAAGCTTTCTTT
CDR3: CASSKTGNTEAFF

V: TRBV12-3/TRBV12-4
D: .
J: TRBJ1-2
size: few
DNA: TGTGCCAGCACCAAGACAGCTTTCTATGGCTACACCTTC
CDR3: CASTKTAFYGYTF

V: TRBV7-9
D: .
J: TRBJ2-2
size: .
DNA: TGTGCCAGCAGCTTAGCGCTAAAACATTCCGGGGAGCTGTTTTTT
CDR3: CASSLALKHSGELFF

V: TRBV4-1
D: .
J: TRBJ1-2
size: .
DNA: TGCGCCAGCAGCCAATCGAGGGCCGATAACTATGGCTACACCTTC
CDR3: CASSQSRADNYGYTF

V: TRBV24-1
D: TRBD2
J: TRBJ2-1
size: .
DNA: TGTGCCACCAGTGACCCCGGAGGTCCTAGCGGGAGATGGGAGCAGCTCTTC
CDR3: CATSDPGGPSGRWEQLF

V: TRBV10-3
D: .
J: TRBJ2-1
size: .
DNA: TGTGCCATCAGTGAGTCGACTAGTGTAGGTGAGCAGTTCTTC
CDR3: CAISESTSVGEQFF

V: TRBV7-2
D: TRBD2
J: TRBJ2-1
size: many
DNA: TGTGCCAGCAGCCAAAATGCTCAGACTAGCGGAGTTCAGTTCTTC
CDR3: CASSQNAQTSGVQFF

V: TRBV12-3/TRBV12-4
D: .
J: TRBJ2-4
size: few
DNA: TGTGCCAGCAGTTTGGGCATGGGCAAAAACATTCAGTACTTC
CDR3: CASSLGMGKNIQYF

V: TRBV9
D: TRBD2
J: TRBJ2-1
size: few
DNA: TGTGCCAGCAGCGACAGCGGGAGAACGTCCTACAATGAGCAGTTCTTC
CDR3: CASSDSGRTSYNEQFF

V: TRBV6-2/TRBV6-3
D: TRBD2
J: TRBJ2-7
size: .
DNA: TGTGCCAGCAGCCAACTAGCGGGCCAGTCCTACGAGCAGTACTTC
CDR3: CASSQLAGQSYEQYF

V: TRBV10-3
D: TRBD1
J: TRBJ1-2
size: .
DNA: TGTGCCATCAGTCAGCAGGGGGCCCTGGAGGGGTATGGCTACACCTTC
CDR3: CAISQQGALEGYGYTF

V: TRBV10-3
D: .
J: TRBJ1-6
size: few
DNA: TGTGCCATCAACCGGGACGCGAATTCACCCCTCCACTTT
CDR3: CAINRDANSPLHF

V: TRBV10-3
D: TRBD2
J: TRBJ2-3
size: .
DNA: TGTGCCATCAGACTAGCGGGGGGCGGCGGTACGCAGTATTTT
CDR3: CAIRLAGGGGTQYF

V: TRBV7-2
D: .
J: TRBJ2-1
size: .
DNA: TGTGCCATCACCACACAGGAATCCTACAATGAGCAGTTCTTC
CDR3: CAITTQESYNEQFF

V: TRBV11-2
D: .
J: TRBJ2-7
size: .
DNA: TGTGCCAGCAGCTCCTCCACGGTGGACATAAGCTCCTACGAGCAGTACTTC
CDR3: CASSSSTVDISSYEQYF